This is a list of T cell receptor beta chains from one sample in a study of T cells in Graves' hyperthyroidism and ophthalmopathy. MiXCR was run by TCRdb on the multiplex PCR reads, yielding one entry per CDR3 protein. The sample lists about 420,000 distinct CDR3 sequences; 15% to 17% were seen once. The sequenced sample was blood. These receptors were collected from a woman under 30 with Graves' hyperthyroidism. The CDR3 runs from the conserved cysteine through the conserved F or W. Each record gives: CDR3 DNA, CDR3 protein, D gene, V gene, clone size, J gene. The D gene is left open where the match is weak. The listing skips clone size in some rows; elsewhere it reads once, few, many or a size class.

CDR3nt: TGCAGTGCTAGAGGGGACGGGGAGTCCTACGAGCAGTACTTC
CDR3aa: CSARGDGESYEQYF
d_gene: NA
v_gene: TRBV20-1
abundance: NA
j_gene: TRBJ2-7

CDR3nt: TGTGCCAGCAGGGCCGACAGGTCCCCGGGCACTGAAGCTTTCTTT
CDR3aa: CASRADRSPGTEAFF
d_gene: NA
v_gene: TRBV27
abundance: many
j_gene: TRBJ1-1

CDR3nt: TGTGCCAGCAGTTTATCACCAGGGGTGGACACCGGGGAGCTGTTTTTT
CDR3aa: CASSLSPGVDTGELFF
d_gene: NA
v_gene: TRBV3-1
abundance: NA
j_gene: TRBJ2-2

CDR3nt: TGTGCCAGCAGTTTAGGGCAACCCGAAAGCAATCAGCCCCAGCATTTT
CDR3aa: CASSLGQPESNQPQHF
d_gene: NA
v_gene: TRBV12-3/TRBV12-4
abundance: many
j_gene: TRBJ1-5

CDR3nt: TGTGCCAGCAGGTCCGGGACAGGGGCCACAGATACGCAGTATTTT
CDR3aa: CASRSGTGATDTQYF
d_gene: TRBD1
v_gene: TRBV6-1
abundance: many
j_gene: TRBJ2-3

CDR3nt: TGTGCCAGCTCGAGCCCGCTTAACACCGGGGAGCTGTTTTTT
CDR3aa: CASSSPLNTGELFF
d_gene: NA
v_gene: TRBV2
abundance: many
j_gene: TRBJ2-2

CDR3nt: TGTGCCAGCGGTTCGAGGTCATCCCTTAGCAATCAGCCCCAGCATTTT
CDR3aa: CASGSRSSLSNQPQHF
d_gene: NA
v_gene: TRBV6-1
abundance: NA
j_gene: TRBJ1-5

CDR3nt: TGCAGTACCTACCGGGGGGGGACCCCCGGGGACGAGCAGTACTTC
CDR3aa: CSTYRGGTPGDEQYF
d_gene: TRBD2
v_gene: TRBV20-1
abundance: few
j_gene: TRBJ2-7

CDR3nt: TGTGCCAGCAGTATCCGAGAGACCCAGTACTTC
CDR3aa: CASSIRETQYF
d_gene: NA
v_gene: TRBV28
abundance: many
j_gene: TRBJ2-5

CDR3nt: TGTGCCAGCAGTGGGGGGACAGGTCTAACGAACACTGAAGCTTTCTTT
CDR3aa: CASSGGTGLTNTEAFF
d_gene: TRBD1
v_gene: TRBV2
abundance: many
j_gene: TRBJ1-1

CDR3nt: TGTGCCAGCAGGCGACGGACCGGCTCCTACGAGCAGTACTTC
CDR3aa: CASRRRTGSYEQYF
d_gene: NA
v_gene: TRBV7-2
abundance: few
j_gene: TRBJ2-7

CDR3nt: TGCAGTGCTACCAGGGGGGCGACACTGATGGGAGGCTACACCTTC
CDR3aa: CSATRGATLMGGYTF
d_gene: TRBD1
v_gene: TRBV20-1
abundance: NA
j_gene: TRBJ1-2

CDR3nt: TGTGCCAGCAGCACCCCCGGGAGCGGGAGGGTCTCGCCGACTAACACCGGGGAGCTGTTTTTT
CDR3aa: CASSTPGSGRVSPTNTGELFF
d_gene: TRBD2
v_gene: TRBV12-3/TRBV12-4
abundance: many
j_gene: TRBJ2-2

CDR3nt: TGCAGTGCTTTGGGACTAGCGGGAGTGAACACCGGGGAGCTGTTTTTT
CDR3aa: CSALGLAGVNTGELFF
d_gene: TRBD2
v_gene: TRBV20-1
abundance: many
j_gene: TRBJ2-2

CDR3nt: TGTGCCAGCAGCTCCCTGACAGGGGGCACGGACGAGCAGTACTTC
CDR3aa: CASSSLTGGTDEQYF
d_gene: TRBD1
v_gene: TRBV5-4
abundance: NA
j_gene: TRBJ2-7

CDR3nt: TGTGCCAGCAGTCCGGGACAGGGAGTGTCGGATAATGAAAAACTGTTTTTT
CDR3aa: CASSPGQGVSDNEKLFF
d_gene: TRBD1
v_gene: TRBV12-3/TRBV12-4
abundance: many
j_gene: TRBJ1-4

CDR3nt: TGTGCCAGCAGCGGGGACCACACCCCGCAGTTCTTC
CDR3aa: CASSGDHTPQFF
d_gene: NA
v_gene: TRBV7-2
abundance: many
j_gene: TRBJ2-1